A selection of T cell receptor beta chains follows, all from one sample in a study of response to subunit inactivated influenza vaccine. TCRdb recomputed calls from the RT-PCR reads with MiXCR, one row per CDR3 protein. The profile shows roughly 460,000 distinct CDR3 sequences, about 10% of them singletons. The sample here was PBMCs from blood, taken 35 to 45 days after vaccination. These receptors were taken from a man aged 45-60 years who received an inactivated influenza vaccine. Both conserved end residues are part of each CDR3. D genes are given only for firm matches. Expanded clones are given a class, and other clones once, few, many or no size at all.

DNA: TGTGCCAGCAGTTCACAGGGCTATCCTGGCTACACCTTC
CDR3: CASSSQGYPGYTF
size: few
D: NA
V: TRBV12-3/TRBV12-4
J: TRBJ1-2

DNA: TGTGCCTGGAGTGTACTAAAGGGAGACGAGCAGTACTTC
CDR3: CAWSVLKGDEQYF
size: few
D: NA
V: TRBV30
J: TRBJ2-7

DNA: TGTGCCAGCAGCTTAGGTAGCGGGAGATACAATGAGCAGTTCTTC
CDR3: CASSLGSGRYNEQFF
size: NA
D: TRBD2
V: TRBV7-8
J: TRBJ2-1

DNA: TGTGCCGCGACTAGCGGGGGGGTGTTAAATGAGCAGTTCTTC
CDR3: CAATSGGVLNEQFF
size: NA
D: TRBD2
V: TRBV10-3
J: TRBJ2-1

DNA: TGTGCCAGCAGTTCTCACTCGGGTGAAGCTTTCTTT
CDR3: CASSSHSGEAFF
size: NA
D: NA
V: TRBV6-2/TRBV6-3
J: TRBJ1-1

DNA: TGTGCCAGCAGCGTAGGGCACCTCCTGGACACTGAAGCTTTCTTT
CDR3: CASSVGHLLDTEAFF
size: few
D: NA
V: TRBV9
J: TRBJ1-1

DNA: TGTGCCAGCAGTCAGGAGACAGGAGCCTACGAGCAGTACTTC
CDR3: CASSQETGAYEQYF
size: few
D: NA
V: TRBV25-1
J: TRBJ2-7

DNA: TGTGCCAGCAACTGGGGGGGCTACAATGAGCAGTTCTTC
CDR3: CASNWGGYNEQFF
size: NA
D: TRBD2
V: TRBV14
J: TRBJ2-1

DNA: TGTGCCAGCACCAACTTCGCCGGGGCAGCGCCAGCCAAAAACATTCAGTACTTC
CDR3: CASTNFAGAAPAKNIQYF
size: NA
D: NA
V: TRBV6-2/TRBV6-3
J: TRBJ2-4

DNA: TGCGCCAGCAGCTTCGATCAGGGAGGCCGGAACGAGCAGTACTTC
CDR3: CASSFDQGGRNEQYF
size: NA
D: NA
V: TRBV5-1
J: TRBJ2-7

DNA: TGCAGTGCTAGAGATCTAAATCGGGAGTACAATGAGCAGTTCTTC
CDR3: CSARDLNREYNEQFF
size: NA
D: NA
V: TRBV20-1
J: TRBJ2-1

DNA: TGTGCCAGCAGCGTATCAGCGGGAGGGGCCGGCACCGGGGAGCTGTTTTTT
CDR3: CASSVSAGGAGTGELFF
size: few
D: TRBD2
V: TRBV9
J: TRBJ2-2

DNA: TGTGCCAGCACCACGGACAGGGCGGTGTACGAGCAGTACTTC
CDR3: CASTTDRAVYEQYF
size: few
D: TRBD1
V: TRBV5-6
J: TRBJ2-7

DNA: TGCAGCGTTCGGAGAGGGAACAGCCAAGAGACCCAGTACTTC
CDR3: CSVRRGNSQETQYF
size: many
D: NA
V: TRBV29-1
J: TRBJ2-5

DNA: TGTGCCAGCAGCTTAGTAGCGGGGGGCCCTGGAGATACGCAGTATTTT
CDR3: CASSLVAGGPGDTQYF
size: many
D: TRBD2
V: TRBV7-2
J: TRBJ2-3

DNA: TGTGCCAGCAGCCTAACCATGGGACTAGCGGGAGATGAGCAGTTCTTC
CDR3: CASSLTMGLAGDEQFF
size: few
D: TRBD2
V: TRBV7-8
J: TRBJ2-1

DNA: TGTGCCAGCATGGGGGGTCCCTACAATGAGCAGTTCTTC
CDR3: CASMGGPYNEQFF
size: many
D: NA
V: TRBV12-3/TRBV12-4
J: TRBJ2-1

DNA: TGTGCCAGCAGCCAAGAACGGACAGCGAACACCGGGGAGCTGTTTTTT
CDR3: CASSQERTANTGELFF
size: NA
D: NA
V: TRBV3-1
J: TRBJ2-2